These 20 T cell receptor beta chains share one sample of origin, sequenced in a study of T cell responses to AZD1222 COVID-19 vaccine. Method: immunoSEQ multiplex PCR; TCRdb's copy keeps in-frame clones and lacks some. The repertoire consists of just under 20,000 clones, with roughly 83% occurring once and the leading ten covering around 15%. The sequenced sample was peripheral blood, obtained 28 days after the second AZD1222 dose. Every receptor here comes from an adult who received the AZD1222 COVID-19 vaccine.

The V call is TRBV6-5, the J call TRBJ1-1, with D tentatively TRBD1 (5 bases). The CDR3 covers 12 residues. V was cut by 5 bases and J by 7 bases, with 11 bases left in between. The V gene's germline CDR1 is MNHEY and CDR2 SVGAGI. In DNA, the CDR3 is TGTGCCAGCAGTAAGAGGGACCTTGAAGCTTTCTTT. Its protein is CASSKRDLEAFF.

V gene TRBV6-1 combines with J gene TRBJ2-5; 9 nucleotides line up with TRBD2. The J segment lost 5 bases and the V segment lost 3 bases, leaving 10 bases of the junction unmatched. The V gene's germline CDR1 is MNHNS and CDR2 SASEGT. The CDR3 contains 16 residues. The CDR3 coding sequence is TGTGCCAGCAGTGATGGTCTAGCGGGAAAAGGCGAGACCCAGTACTTC. Translating it yields CASSDGLAGKGETQYF.

V is TRBV10-2 and J is TRBJ2-7; the D is unclear. Per the germline V gene, CDR1 is WSHSY and CDR2 is SAAADI. The CDR3 loop spans 15 amino acids. Deletions cut 1 base from V and 3 bases from J, with 13 bases between. CDR3 in DNA: TGCGCCAGCAGTGAGTTATTAGGAAGAGACTACGAGCAGTACTTC. Translating it yields CASSELLGRDYEQYF.

The rearrangement joins TRBV7-9 to TRBJ2-6, with 7 nucleotides matching TRBD1. Looked up from germline, CDR1 is SEHNR and CDR2 is FQNEAQ (reference sequence). The CDR3 has 17 amino acids. After removal of 5 bases from V and 2 bases from J, the junction contained 9 bases not matched to a gene. The CDR3 DNA reads TGTGCCAGCAGCGCGACACAGGGGCTGACTGGGGCCAACGTCCTGACTTTC. Protein product: CASSATQGLTGANVLTF.

This chain links TRBV7-2 with TRBJ2-7; D is ambiguous. The V gene's germline CDR1 is SGHTA and CDR2 FQGNSA. The CDR3 has 14 amino acids. Trimming stripped 1 base from V and 1 base from J, with 8 bases between. The CDR3 coding sequence is TGTGCCAGCAGCTTAGTTTCGGTTTCCTACGAGCAGTACTTC. Protein: CASSLVSVSYEQYF.

J is TRBJ2-1 and V is TRBV7-2; 10 bases fit TRBD1. V lost 4 bases to trimming and J lost 7 bases; unmatched junction nucleotides: 7. This CDR3 spans 15 amino acids. Germline values: CDR1 SGHTA, CDR2 FQGNSA. The CDR3 loop reads CASSSMGQGLNEQFF. CDR3 bases: TGTGCCAGCAGCTCGATGGGACAGGGGTTAAATGAGCAGTTCTTC.

The chain combines TRBV19 with TRBJ2-1, with D tentatively TRBD1 or TRBD2 (5 bases each). The CDR3 spans 14 residues. CDR1 and CDR2 from the germline V gene are LNHDA and SQIVND (reference sequence). Trimming cost V 3 bases and J 5 bases, with 11 bases left between them. The CDR3 region is CASSMRGWDNEQFF. The CDR3 DNA is TGTGCCAGTAGTATGAGGGGTTGGGACAATGAGCAGTTCTTC.

Only a few counts were recorded for this clone. The CDR3 is CATSSAENTGELFF. The CDR3 bases are TGTGCCACCAGTTCCGCAGAGAACACCGGGGAGCTGTTTTTT. The V call is TRBV24-1, the J call TRBJ2-2, with D unresolved. This CDR3 region has 14 residues. CDR1 KGHDR and CDR2 SFDVKD come from the germline V gene. V was trimmed by 6 bases and J by 1 base, leaving 8 bases between them.

This clone was detected only once. J is TRBJ1-1 and V is TRBV29-1; D is possibly TRBD1 (5 bases). The germline V gene encodes CDR1 SQVTM and CDR2 ANQGSEA. CDR3 length: 13 residues. V was clipped by 6 bases and J by 1 base, with 12 bases between them. For the CDR3, the DNA is TGCAGCGTCAAATGGGGCCCGAACACTGAAGCTTTCTTT. It yields the protein CSVKWGPNTEAFF.

This clone was counted a single time. The chain uses TRBV5-1 and TRBJ2-2, with D possibly TRBD2 on 5 matching bases. The V gene's germline CDR1 is SGHRS and CDR2 YFSETQ. The CDR3 covers 16 residues. V lost 0 bases to trimming and J lost 1 base, with 10 bases between them. This CDR3 reads CASSLELLENTGELFF. The CDR3 nucleotides are TGCGCCAGCAGCTTGGAACTACTAGAGAACACCGGGGAGCTGTTTTTT.

As DNA, the CDR3 is TGTGCCAGTAGCGGGGGGGGCGAGCTCTACAATGAGCAGTTCTTC. Translation: CASSGGGELYNEQFF. The rearrangement joins TRBV19 to TRBJ2-1; 8 bases are a match to TRBD2. CDR1 and CDR2 from the germline V gene are LNHDA and SQIVND (reference sequence). V shed 6 bases and J 3 bases; nucleotides not matched to a gene: 7. This CDR3 spans 15 amino acids. The whole variable domain, remainder taken from reference TRBV19 and TRBJ2-1, is DGGITQSPKYLFRKEGQNVTLSCEQNLNHDAMYWYRQDPGQGLRLIYYSQIVNDFQKGDIAEGYSVSREKKESFPLTVTSAQKNPTAFYLCASSGGGELYNEQFFGPGTRLTVL.

This chain links TRBV19 with TRBJ1-1, with 7 positions matching TRBD1. There are 12 residues in the CDR3. Trimming at V came to 7 bases and at J to 10 bases, leaving 9 bases not matched to a gene. Germline CDR1 and CDR2: LNHDA and SQIVND (reference sequence). CDR3 in DNA: TGTGCCAGTACCCAAAGGGGGCGGGTAGCTTTCTTT. As protein: CASTQRGRVAFF.

The chain recombines TRBV6-5 with TRBJ1-4; no reliable D call. The V and J ends lost 6 bases and 8 bases respectively, with 16 bases between them. The CDR3 is 14 amino acids. Germline CDR1 and CDR2: MNHEY and SVGAGI. The CDR3, as DNA: TGTGCCAGCAGCGCTGTGAGCTTATCGGAAAAACTGTTTTTT. Translated, it gives CASSAVSLSEKLFF.

The CDR3 loop is CASSYPPDYSYEQYF. The CDR3 region has the DNA TGTGCCAGCAGTTACCCCCCGGACTACTCCTACGAGCAGTACTTC. The chain uses TRBV6-2 or TRBV6-3 and TRBJ2-7; a possible D gene is TRBD2 (6 bases). CDR1 is MNHEY, CDR2 SVGEGT, per germline. V shed 2 bases and J shed 0 bases, with 11 bases lying between them. This CDR3 region has 15 residues.

V and J are TRBV18 and TRBJ2-5; 11 bases align to TRBD1. The V and J ends lost 5 bases and 5 bases, in that order; junction bases with no gene match: 7. The CDR3 totals 15 residues. CDR1 is KGHSH and CDR2 is LQKENI in the germline V gene. CDR3: CASSADRGLGETQYF. CDR3 coding DNA: TGTGCCAGCTCAGCGGACAGGGGGCTGGGGGAGACCCAGTACTTC.

The CDR3 loop reads CASSQGISGNTIYF. The CDR3 DNA is TGTGCCAGCAGTCAGGGGATCTCTGGAAACACCATATATTTT. The chain is built from TRBV6-5 and TRBJ1-3; tentatively, D is TRBD1 (6 bases). The CDR3 has 14 residues. Trimming shortened V by 5 bases and J by 0 bases, and 8 bases separated the two germline ends. From germline, CDR1 is MNHEY and CDR2 SVGAGI.

The V gene is TRBV19, the J gene TRBJ2-1, with D unclear. V lost 1 base and J lost 3, with 4 bases in between. This CDR3 spans 13 amino acids. Germline V gene data show CDR1 as LNHDA and CDR2 as SQIVND (reference sequence). The CDR3 reads CASSIGDYNEQFF. DNA for the CDR3: TGTGCCAGTAGTATAGGAGACTACAATGAGCAGTTCTTC.

The chain recombines TRBV2 with TRBJ2-3; TRBD2 agrees at 7 bases. The CDR3 runs to 15 residues. Germline trimming cut 7 bases from V and 5 bases from J; bases unmatched to any gene: 12. Germline V CDR1 and CDR2: SNHLY, FYNNEI. The CDR3 is CASTLGAGAGDTQYF. The CDR3 DNA reads TGTGCCAGCACCCTAGGGGCGGGAGCCGGAGATACGCAGTATTTT.

J is TRBJ2-5 and V is TRBV5-1; weak D call: TRBD1 (6 bases). Trimming stripped 0 bases from V and 5 bases from J, with 17 bases between. The CDR3 spans 16 residues. The V gene's germline CDR1 is SGHRS and CDR2 YFSETQ. DNA for the CDR3: TGCGCCAGCAGCTTGGAAGGGGGTGCGGTTTTGGAGACCCAGTACTTC. Encoded protein: CASSLEGGAVLETQYF.

The chain is built from TRBV19 and TRBJ2-4, with TRBD1 as a possible D gene (6 bases). Trimming cost V 1 base and J 5 bases, with 12 bases left between them. There are 15 residues in the CDR3. Germline V gene lookup returns CDR1 LNHDA and CDR2 SQIVND (reference sequence). CDR3 sequence reads: CASSIVRTAENIQYF. The DNA for the CDR3 is TGTGCCAGTAGTATAGTAAGGACAGCGGAAAACATTCAGTACTTC.